The source of this T cell receptor beta chain is a study of blood T cell repertoires in COVID-19. The germline gives CDR1 SQVTM, CDR2 ANQGSEA. Trimming pared 4 bases from V and 1 base from J, leaving 16 bases between. The CDR3 consists of 15 residues. Authors' analysis steps: How many nucleated cells were present was estimated from reference gene primer amplification. Profiled with immunoSEQ multiplex PCR; TCRdb holds only in-frame clones, not every one. The V and J calls and clone size are taken from that table; D and trimming were inferred from the DNA. In the table there are approximately 25,000 clones, about four fifths of which are singletons.

The sequencing input was peripheral blood. This TCR was recovered from a woman over 75 with acute or convalescent COVID-19. The rearrangement uses TRBV29-1 and TRBJ2-5; D is possibly TRBD1 (7 bases). CDR3 sequence reads: CSVGRDRGFQETQYF. The CDR3 DNA is TGCAGCGTTGGGCGGGACAGAGGGTTCCAAGAGACCCAGTACTTC.